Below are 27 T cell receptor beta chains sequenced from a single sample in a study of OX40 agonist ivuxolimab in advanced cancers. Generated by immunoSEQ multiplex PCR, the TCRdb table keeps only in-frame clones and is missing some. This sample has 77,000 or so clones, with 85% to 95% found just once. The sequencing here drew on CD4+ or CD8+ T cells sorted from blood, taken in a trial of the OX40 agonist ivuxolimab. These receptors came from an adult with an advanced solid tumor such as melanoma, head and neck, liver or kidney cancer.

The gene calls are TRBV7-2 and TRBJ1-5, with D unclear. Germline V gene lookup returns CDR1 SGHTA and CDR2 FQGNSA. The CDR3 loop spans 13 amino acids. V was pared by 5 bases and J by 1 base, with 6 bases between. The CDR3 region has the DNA TGTGCCAGCAGCCCCGACAGCAATCAGCCCCAGCATTTT. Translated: CASSPDSNQPQHF.

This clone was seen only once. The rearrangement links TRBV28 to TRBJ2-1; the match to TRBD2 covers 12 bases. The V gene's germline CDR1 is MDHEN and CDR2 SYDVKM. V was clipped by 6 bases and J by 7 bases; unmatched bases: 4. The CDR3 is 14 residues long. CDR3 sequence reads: CASRRLAGENEQFF. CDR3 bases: TGTGCCAGCAGGAGACTAGCGGGGGAAAATGAGCAGTTCTTC.

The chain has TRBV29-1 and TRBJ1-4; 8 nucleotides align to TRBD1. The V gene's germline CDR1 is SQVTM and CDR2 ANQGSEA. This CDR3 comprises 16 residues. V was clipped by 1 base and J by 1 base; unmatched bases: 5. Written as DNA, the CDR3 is TGCAGCGTTGAAGGGAGTACAGGGGGAACTAATGAAAAACTGTTTTTT. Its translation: CSVEGSTGGTNEKLFF.

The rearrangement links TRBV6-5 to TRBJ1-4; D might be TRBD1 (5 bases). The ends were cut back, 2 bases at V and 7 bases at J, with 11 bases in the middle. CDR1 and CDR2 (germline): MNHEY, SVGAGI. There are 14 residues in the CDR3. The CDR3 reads CASSYTGPTEKLFF. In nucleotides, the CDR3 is TGTGCCAGCAGTTACACAGGCCCGACTGAAAAACTGTTTTTT.

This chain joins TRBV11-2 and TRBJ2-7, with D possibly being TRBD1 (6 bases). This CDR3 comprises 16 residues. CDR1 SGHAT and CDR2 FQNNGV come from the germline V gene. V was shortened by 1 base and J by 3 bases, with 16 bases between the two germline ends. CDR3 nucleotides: TGTGCCAGCAGCTTAGGGCGCCACAGGGAATACTACGAGCAGTACTTC. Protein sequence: CASSLGRHREYYEQYF.

The CDR3 spells CASSLAPSVDDTQYF. DNA of the CDR3: TGCGCCAGCAGCTTGGCACCTAGCGTGGATGATACGCAGTATTTT. The chain recombines TRBV5-1 with TRBJ2-3; TRBD2 might be the D (6 bases). The CDR3 length is 15 residues. V was clipped by 0 bases and J by 6 bases, with 14 bases between them. CDR1 is SGHRS, CDR2 YFSETQ, per germline.

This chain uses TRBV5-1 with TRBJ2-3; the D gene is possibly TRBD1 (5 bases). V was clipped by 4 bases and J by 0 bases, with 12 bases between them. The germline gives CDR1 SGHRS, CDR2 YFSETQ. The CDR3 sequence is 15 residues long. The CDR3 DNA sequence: TGCGCCAGCAGCGACAGTAATCCTAGCACAGATACGCAGTATTTT. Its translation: CASSDSNPSTDTQYF.

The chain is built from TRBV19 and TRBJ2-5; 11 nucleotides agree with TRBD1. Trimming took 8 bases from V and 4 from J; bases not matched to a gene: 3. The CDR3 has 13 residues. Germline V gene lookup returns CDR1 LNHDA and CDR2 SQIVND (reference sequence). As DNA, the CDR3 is TGTGCCAGTGGACAGGGGGCGGGAGAGACCCAGTACTTC. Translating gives CASGQGAGETQYF. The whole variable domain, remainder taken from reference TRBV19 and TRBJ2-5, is DGGITQSPKYLFRKEGQNVTLSCEQNLNHDAMYWYRQDPGQGLRLIYYSQIVNDFQKGDIAEGYSVSREKKESFPLTVTSAQKNPTAFYLCASGQGAGETQYFGPGTRLLVL.

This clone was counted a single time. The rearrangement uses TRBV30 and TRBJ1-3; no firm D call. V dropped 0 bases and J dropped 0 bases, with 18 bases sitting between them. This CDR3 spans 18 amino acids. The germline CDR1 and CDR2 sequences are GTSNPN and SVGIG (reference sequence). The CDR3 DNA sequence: TGTGCCTGGAGTGTAAGGTGGGGTGCTGGGAGCTCTGGAAACACCATATATTTT. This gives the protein CAWSVRWGAGSSGNTIYF.

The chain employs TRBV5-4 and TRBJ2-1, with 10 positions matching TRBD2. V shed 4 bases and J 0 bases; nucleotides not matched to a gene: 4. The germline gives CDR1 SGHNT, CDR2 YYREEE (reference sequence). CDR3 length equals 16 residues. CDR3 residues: CASSVSGGRSYNEQFF. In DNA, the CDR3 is TGTGCCAGCAGCGTTAGCGGGGGGCGCTCCTACAATGAGCAGTTCTTC.

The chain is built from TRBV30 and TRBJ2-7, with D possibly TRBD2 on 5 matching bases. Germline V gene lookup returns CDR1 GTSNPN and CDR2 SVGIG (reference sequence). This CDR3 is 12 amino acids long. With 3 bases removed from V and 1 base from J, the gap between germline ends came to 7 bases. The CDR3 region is CAWSRESYEQYF. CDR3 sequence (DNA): TGTGCCTGGAGCCGGGAATCCTACGAGCAGTACTTC.

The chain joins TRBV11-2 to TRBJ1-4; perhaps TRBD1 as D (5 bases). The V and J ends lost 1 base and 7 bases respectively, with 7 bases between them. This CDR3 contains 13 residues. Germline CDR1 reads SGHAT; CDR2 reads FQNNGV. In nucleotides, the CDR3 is TGTGCCAGCAGCTTAGGGGGGTTTGAAAAACTGTTTTTT. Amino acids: CASSLGGFEKLFF.

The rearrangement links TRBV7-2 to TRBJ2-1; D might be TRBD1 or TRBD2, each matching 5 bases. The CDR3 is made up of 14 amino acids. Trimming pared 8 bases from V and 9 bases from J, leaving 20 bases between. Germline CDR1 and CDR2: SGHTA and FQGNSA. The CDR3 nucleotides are TGTGCCAGCGTTCCGGGACCGACCTATGGTGAGCAGTTCTTC. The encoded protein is CASVPGPTYGEQFF. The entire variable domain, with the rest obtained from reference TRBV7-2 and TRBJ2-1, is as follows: GAGVSQSPSNKVTEKGKDVELRCDPISGHTALYWYRQSLGQGLEFLIYFQGNSAPDKSGLPSDRFSAERTGGSVSTLTIQRTQQEDSAVYLCASVPGPTYGEQFFGPGTRLTVL.

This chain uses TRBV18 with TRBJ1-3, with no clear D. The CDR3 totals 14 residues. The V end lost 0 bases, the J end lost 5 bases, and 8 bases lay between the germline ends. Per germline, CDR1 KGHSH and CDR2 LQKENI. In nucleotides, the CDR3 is TGTGCCAGCTCACCACCGCTCCCCCGAAACACCATATATTTT. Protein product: CASSPPLPRNTIYF.

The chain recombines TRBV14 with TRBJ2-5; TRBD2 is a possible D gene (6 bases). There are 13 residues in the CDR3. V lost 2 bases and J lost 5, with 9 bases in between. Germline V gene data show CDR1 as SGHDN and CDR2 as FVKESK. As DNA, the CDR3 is TGTGCCAGCAGCCAATTAGCGGCGGAGACCCAGTACTTC. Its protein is CASSQLAAETQYF.

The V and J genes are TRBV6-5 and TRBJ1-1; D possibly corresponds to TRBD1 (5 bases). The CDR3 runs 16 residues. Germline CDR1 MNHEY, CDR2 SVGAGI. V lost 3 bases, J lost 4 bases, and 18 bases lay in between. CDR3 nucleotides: TGTGCCAGCAGTTATAGACGACCAGGGTTGGGCACTGAAGCTTTCTTT. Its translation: CASSYRRPGLGTEAFF.

The CDR3 here is CASSAGTSGQETQYF. The CDR3 DNA reads TGTGCCAGCAGTGCCGGGACTAGCGGGCAAGAGACCCAGTACTTC. The rearrangement joins TRBV2 to TRBJ2-5; 12 nucleotides line up with TRBD2. In germline, CDR1 is SNHLY, CDR2 FYNNEI. This CDR3 has 15 amino acids. V shed 4 bases, J shed 2 bases, and the junction held 2 bases outside the gene matches.

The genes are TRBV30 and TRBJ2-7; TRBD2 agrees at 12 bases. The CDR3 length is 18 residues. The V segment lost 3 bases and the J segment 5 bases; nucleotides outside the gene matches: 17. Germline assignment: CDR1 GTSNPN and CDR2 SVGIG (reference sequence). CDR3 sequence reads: CAWSFTGPGLAGRDEQYF. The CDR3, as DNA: TGTGCCTGGAGCTTCACCGGCCCGGGACTAGCGGGCAGAGACGAGCAGTACTTC.

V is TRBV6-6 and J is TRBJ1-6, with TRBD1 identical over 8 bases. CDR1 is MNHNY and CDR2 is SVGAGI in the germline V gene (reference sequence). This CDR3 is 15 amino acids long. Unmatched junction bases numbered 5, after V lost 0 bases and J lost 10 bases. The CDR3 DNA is TGTGCCAGCAGTTACTCTGCGACAGGGGACTCACCCCTCCACTTT. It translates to CASSYSATGDSPLHF.

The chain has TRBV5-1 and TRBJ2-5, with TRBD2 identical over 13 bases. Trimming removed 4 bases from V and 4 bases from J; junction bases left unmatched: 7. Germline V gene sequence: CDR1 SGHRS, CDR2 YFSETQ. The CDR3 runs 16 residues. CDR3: CASSAGGLAGSETQYF. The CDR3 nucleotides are TGCGCCAGCAGCGCGGGGGGACTAGCGGGATCAGAGACCCAGTACTTC. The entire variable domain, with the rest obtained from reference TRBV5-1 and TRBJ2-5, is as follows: KAGVTQTPRYLIKTRGQQVTLSCSPISGHRSVSWYQQTPGQGLQFLFEYFSETQRNKGNFPGRFSGRQFSNSRSEMNVSTLELGDSALYLCASSAGGLAGSETQYFGPGTRLLVL.

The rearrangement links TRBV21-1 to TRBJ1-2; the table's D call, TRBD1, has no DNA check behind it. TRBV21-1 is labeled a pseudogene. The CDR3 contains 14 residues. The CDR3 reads CASSGYGQPYGYTF. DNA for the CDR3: TGTGCCAGCAGCGGGTACGGACAGCCCTATGGCTACACCTTC.

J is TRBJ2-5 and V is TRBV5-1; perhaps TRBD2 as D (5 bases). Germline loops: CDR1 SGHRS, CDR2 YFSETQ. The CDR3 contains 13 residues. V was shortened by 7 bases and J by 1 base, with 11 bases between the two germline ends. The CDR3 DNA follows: TGCGCCAGCTCGAGAGGGCTCCAAGAGACCCAGTACTTC. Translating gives CASSRGLQETQYF.

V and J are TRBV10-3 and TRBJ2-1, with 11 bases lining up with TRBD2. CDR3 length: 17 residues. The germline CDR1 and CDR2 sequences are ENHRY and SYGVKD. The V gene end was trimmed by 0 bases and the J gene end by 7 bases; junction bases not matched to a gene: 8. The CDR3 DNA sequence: TGTGCCATCAGTGAGTCTTCGACTAGCGGGGCAACTAATGAGCAGTTCTTC. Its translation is CAISESSTSGATNEQFF.

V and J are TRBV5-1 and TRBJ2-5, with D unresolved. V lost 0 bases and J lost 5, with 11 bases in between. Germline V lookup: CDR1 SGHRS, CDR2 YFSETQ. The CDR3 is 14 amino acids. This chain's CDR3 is CASSLGTGVETQYF. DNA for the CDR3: TGCGCCAGCAGCTTGGGGACCGGAGTGGAGACCCAGTACTTC.

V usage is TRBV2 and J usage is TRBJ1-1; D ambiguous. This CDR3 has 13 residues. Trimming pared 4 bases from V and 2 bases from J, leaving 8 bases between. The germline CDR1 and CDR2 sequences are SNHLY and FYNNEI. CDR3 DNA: TGTGCCAGCAGTGGATTGTTAAACACTGAAGCTTTCTTT. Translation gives CASSGLLNTEAFF.

CDR3 sequence (DNA): TGTGCCTGGAGGGGGACAGCGAACACCGGGGAGCTGTTTTTT. Protein product: CAWRGTANTGELFF. J is TRBJ2-2 and V is TRBV30, with TRBD1 matching 7 bases. In germline, CDR1 is GTSNPN, CDR2 SVGIG (reference sequence). Trimming took 3 bases from V and 0 from J; bases not matched to a gene: 1. This CDR3 comprises 14 residues.

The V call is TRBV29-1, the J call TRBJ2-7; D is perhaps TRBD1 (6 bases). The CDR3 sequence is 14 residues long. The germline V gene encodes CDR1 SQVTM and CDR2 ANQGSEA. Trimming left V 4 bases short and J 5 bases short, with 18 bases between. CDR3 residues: CSVVGRGTQNEQYF. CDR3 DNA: TGCAGCGTTGTGGGCCGTGGGACACAAAACGAGCAGTACTTC.